This T cell receptor beta chain was documented in a study of blood T cell repertoires in COVID-19. Across the whole study: The samples span acute and convalescent COVID-19 from the United States, Italy and Spain. From T cells, B-cell-depleted T cells, or PBMCs came the material, which was cDNA or gDNA.

Germline loops: CDR1 SGHAT, CDR2 FQNNGV. The CDR3 contains 14 residues. After removal of 3 bases from V and 3 bases from J, the junction contained 3 bases not matched to a gene. The authors' processing: Using reference gene primer amplification, nucleated cell counts were estimated. The method was immunoSEQ multiplex PCR; TCRdb's version includes in-frame clones alone and lacks a portion of them. From that table come the V and J calls and clone size; the DNA was used to work out D and trimming. The sample consists of about 52,000 clones, roughly four fifths of them appearing once. The source material was peripheral blood. This chain joins TRBV11-2 and TRBJ1-2; the match to TRBD1 covers 8 bases. The TCR originated in a woman of 80 years or more with COVID-19, enrolled during active disease. The chain's CDR3 is CASSFDRGDYGYTF. In DNA form, the CDR3 reads TGTGCCAGCAGCTTTGACAGGGGTGACTATGGCTACACCTTC.